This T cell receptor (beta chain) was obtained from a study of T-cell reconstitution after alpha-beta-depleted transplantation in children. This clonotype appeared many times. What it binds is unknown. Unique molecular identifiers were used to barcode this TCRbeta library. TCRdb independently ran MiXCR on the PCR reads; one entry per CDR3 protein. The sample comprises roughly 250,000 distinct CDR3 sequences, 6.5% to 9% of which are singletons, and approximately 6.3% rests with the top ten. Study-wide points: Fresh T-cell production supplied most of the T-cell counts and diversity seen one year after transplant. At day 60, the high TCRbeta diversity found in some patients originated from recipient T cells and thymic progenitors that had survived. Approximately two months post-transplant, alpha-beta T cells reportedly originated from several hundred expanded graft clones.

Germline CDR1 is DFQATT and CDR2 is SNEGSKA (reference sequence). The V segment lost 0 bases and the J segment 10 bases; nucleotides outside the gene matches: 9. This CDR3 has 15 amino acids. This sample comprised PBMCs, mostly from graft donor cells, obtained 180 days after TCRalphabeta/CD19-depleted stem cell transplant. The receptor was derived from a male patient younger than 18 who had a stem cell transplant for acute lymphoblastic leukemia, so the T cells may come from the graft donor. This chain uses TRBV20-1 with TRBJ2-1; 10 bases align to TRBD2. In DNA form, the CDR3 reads TGCAGTGCTAGAGACTTAACTAGCGGGGTTGTCGAGCAGTTCTTC. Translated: CSARDLTSGVVEQFF.